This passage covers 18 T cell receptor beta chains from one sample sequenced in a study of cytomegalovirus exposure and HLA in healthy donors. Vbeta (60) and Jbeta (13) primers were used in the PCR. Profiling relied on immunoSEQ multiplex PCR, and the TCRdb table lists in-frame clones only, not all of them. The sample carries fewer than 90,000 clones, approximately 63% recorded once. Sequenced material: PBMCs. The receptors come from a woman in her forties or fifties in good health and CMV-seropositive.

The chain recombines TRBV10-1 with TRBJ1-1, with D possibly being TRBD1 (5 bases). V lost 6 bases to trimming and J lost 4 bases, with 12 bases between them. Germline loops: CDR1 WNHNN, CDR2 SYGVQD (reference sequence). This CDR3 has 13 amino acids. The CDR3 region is CASSRGVTTEAFF. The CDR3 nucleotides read TGCGCCAGCAGCCGGGGGGTGACCACTGAAGCTTTCTTT.

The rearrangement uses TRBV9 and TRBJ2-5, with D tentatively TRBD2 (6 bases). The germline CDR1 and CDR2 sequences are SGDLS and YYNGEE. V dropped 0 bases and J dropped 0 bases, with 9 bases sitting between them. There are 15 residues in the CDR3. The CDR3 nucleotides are TGTGCCAGCAGCGTAGGCGGGAACTACCAAGAGACCCAGTACTTC. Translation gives CASSVGGNYQETQYF.

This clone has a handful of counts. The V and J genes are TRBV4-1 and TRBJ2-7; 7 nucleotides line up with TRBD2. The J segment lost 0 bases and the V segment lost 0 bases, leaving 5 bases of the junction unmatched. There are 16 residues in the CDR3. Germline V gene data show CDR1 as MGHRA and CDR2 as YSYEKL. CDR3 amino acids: CASSQDGASGSYEQYF. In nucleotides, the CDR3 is TGCGCCAGCAGCCAAGATGGGGCTAGCGGCTCCTACGAGCAGTACTTC.

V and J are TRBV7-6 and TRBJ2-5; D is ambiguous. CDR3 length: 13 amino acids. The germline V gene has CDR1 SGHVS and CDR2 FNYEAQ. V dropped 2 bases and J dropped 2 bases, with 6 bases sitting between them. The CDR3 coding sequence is TGTGCCAGCAGCTTATTCGTGCAAGAGACCCAGTACTTC. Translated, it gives CASSLFVQETQYF.

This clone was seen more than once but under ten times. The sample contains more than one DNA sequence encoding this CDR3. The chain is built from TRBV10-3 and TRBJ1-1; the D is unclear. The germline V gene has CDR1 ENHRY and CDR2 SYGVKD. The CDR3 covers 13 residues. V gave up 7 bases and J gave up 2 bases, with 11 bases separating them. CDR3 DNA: TGTGCCATCACCCAAACGGGAAACACTGAAGCTTTCTTT. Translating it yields CAITQTGNTEAFF.

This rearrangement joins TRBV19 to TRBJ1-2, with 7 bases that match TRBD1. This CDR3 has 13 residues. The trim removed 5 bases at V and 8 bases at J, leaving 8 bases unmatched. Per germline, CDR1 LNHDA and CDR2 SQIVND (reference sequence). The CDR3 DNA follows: TGTGCCAGTAGTTTCACAGGGGTAGAAGGCTACACCTTC. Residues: CASSFTGVEGYTF.

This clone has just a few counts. The CDR3 sequence: CASSNGQDTSPLHF. The CDR3 DNA reads TGCGCCAGCAGCAACGGACAGGACACCTCACCCCTCCACTTT. The J gene is TRBJ1-6, the V gene TRBV10-1, with 7 bases that match TRBD1. V lost 6 bases, J lost 10 bases, and 9 bases stayed unmatched. CDR1 and CDR2 from the germline V gene are WNHNN and SYGVQD (reference sequence). The CDR3 totals 14 residues.

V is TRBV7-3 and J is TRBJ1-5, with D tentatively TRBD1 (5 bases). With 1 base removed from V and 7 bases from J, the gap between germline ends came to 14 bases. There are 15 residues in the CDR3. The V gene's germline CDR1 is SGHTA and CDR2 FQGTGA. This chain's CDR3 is CASSLNGGSGQPQHF. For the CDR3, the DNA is TGTGCCAGCAGCTTAAATGGGGGGTCGGGACAGCCCCAGCATTTT.

CDR3 bases: TGTGCCAGTAGCAAAACAGGGGTAGGACAGCCCCAGCATTTT. Translated, it gives CASSKTGVGQPQHF. The genes are TRBV19 and TRBJ1-5; 7 nucleotides line up with TRBD1. V shed 6 bases and J 7 bases; nucleotides not matched to a gene: 9. This CDR3 contains 14 residues. Germline V gene sequence: CDR1 LNHDA, CDR2 SQIVND (reference sequence).

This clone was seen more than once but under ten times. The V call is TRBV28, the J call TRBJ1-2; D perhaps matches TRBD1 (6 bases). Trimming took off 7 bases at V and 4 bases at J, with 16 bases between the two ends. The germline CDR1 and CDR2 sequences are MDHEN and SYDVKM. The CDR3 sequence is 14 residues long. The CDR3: CASTGHRVPYGYTF. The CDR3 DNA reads TGTGCCAGCACCGGTCACAGGGTACCCTATGGCTACACCTTC.

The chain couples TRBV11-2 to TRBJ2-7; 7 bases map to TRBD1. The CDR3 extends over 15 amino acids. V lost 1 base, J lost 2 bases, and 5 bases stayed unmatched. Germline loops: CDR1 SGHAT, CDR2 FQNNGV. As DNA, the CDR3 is TGTGCCAGCAGCTTAGGGGACAGCTGGACCTACGAGCAGTACTTC. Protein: CASSLGDSWTYEQYF.

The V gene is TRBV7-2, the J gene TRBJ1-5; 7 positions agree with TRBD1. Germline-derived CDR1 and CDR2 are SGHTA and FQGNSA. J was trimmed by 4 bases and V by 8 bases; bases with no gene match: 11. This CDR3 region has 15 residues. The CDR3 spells CASVRQTGTNQPQHF. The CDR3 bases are TGTGCCAGCGTACGCCAGACAGGGACTAATCAGCCCCAGCATTTT.

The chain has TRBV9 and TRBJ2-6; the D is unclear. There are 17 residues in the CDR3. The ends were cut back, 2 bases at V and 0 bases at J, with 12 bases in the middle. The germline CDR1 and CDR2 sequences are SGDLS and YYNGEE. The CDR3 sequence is CASSVQTTLSGANVLTF. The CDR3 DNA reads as TGTGCCAGCAGCGTTCAGACAACCCTCTCTGGGGCCAACGTCCTGACTTTC.

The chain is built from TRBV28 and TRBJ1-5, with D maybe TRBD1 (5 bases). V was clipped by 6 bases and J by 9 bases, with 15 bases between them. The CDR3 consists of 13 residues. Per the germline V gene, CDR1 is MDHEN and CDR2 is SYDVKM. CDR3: CASRDPRVPPQHF. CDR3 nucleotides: TGTGCCAGCAGAGACCCCAGGGTCCCGCCCCAGCATTTT.

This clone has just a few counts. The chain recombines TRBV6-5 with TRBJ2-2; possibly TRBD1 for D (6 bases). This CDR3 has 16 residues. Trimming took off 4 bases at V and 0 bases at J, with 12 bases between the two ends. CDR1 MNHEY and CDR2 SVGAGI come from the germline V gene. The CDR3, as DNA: TGTGCCAGCAGTTCTACGGGACACGCGAACACCGGGGAGCTGTTTTTT. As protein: CASSSTGHANTGELFF.

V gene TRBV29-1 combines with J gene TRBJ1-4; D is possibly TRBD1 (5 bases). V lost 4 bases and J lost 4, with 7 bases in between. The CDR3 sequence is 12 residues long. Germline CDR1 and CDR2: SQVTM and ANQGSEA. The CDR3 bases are TGCAGCGTTGTCGACAGTAATGAAAAACTGTTTTTT. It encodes CSVVDSNEKLFF.

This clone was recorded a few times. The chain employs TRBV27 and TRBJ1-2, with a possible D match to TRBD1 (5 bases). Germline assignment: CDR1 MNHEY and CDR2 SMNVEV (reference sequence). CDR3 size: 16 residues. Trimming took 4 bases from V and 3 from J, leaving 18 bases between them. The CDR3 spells CASSYGPGQGYYGYTF. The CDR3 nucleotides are TGTGCCAGCAGTTATGGCCCCGGGCAGGGATACTATGGCTACACCTTC.

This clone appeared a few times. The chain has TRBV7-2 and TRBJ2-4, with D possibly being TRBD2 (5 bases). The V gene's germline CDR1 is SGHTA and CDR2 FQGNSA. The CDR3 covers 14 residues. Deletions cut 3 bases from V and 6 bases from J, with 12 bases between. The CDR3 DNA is TGTGCCAGCAGCTTCGAGGGAACCTCAAACATTCAGTACTTC. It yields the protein CASSFEGTSNIQYF.